This TCR beta chain was retrieved from a study of graft-versus-host responses after intestinal transplantation. Looking at the study overall: Each recipient received anti-thymocyte globulin induction, then tacrolimus and steroids for about three years.

This clone was observed once. Its antigen is undetermined. Profiling relied on immunoSEQ multiplex PCR, and the TCRdb table lists in-frame clones only, not all of them. This table has about 100,000 clones, roughly 87% appearing once. Broader study findings: Recipient bone marrow held GvH clones, some seen earlier in ileum or blood. Peak circulating GvH clone levels were associated with early post-transplant HvG declines.

V was trimmed by 6 bases and J by 4 bases, leaving 13 bases between them. Germline values: CDR1 MDHEN, CDR2 SYDVKM. The CDR3 runs to 13 residues. The source was unstimulated CD4+ T cells sorted from spleen or lymph node cells, collected before transplant. The TCR originated in a human donor who was the organ donor for an intestinal transplant. The chain recombines TRBV28 with TRBJ2-7; D uncertain. CDR3 DNA: TGTGCCAGCAGCAACCCGGTCCCTTACGAGCAGTACTTC. This gives the protein CASSNPVPYEQYF.